Listed below are T cell receptor beta chains from one sample, sequenced in a study of cytomegalovirus exposure and HLA in healthy donors. This table comes from immunoSEQ multiplex PCR, and its TCRdb copy is limited to in-frame clones, with some not included. Of approximately 160,000 clones in the sample, around 80% were seen once. Sequenced input: PBMCs. All receptors come from a girl aged 5-17 years in good health and CMV-seropositive. Both conserved end residues are part of each CDR3. The D gene is left open where the match is weak. Only some rows state a clone size, as once, few, many or a class for expanded clones.

D gene,V gene,clone size,J gene,CDR3 DNA,CDR3 protein
TRBD1,TRBV10-3,NA,TRBJ2-2,TGTGCCATCAGGGGACAGGAAACCGGGGAGCTGTTTTTT,CAIRGQETGELFF
TRBD2,TRBV29-1,NA,TRBJ2-1,TGCAGCGCCTTTAGCGGGAGGGGCTACAATGAGCAGTTCTTC,CSAFSGRGYNEQFF
TRBD2,TRBV30,few,TRBJ2-5,TGTGCCTGGAGTGTAACAGGTTCGCGGGAGACGGAGGGAGAGACCCAGTACTTC,CAWSVTGSRETEGETQYF
TRBD2,TRBV28,NA,TRBJ2-1,TGTGCCAGCAGTCCAGCGGGAGGGCCGGACAATGAGCAGTTCTTC,CASSPAGGPDNEQFF
NA,TRBV12-5,NA,TRBJ2-2,TGTGCTAGTGGTTTGTGGCTGCCCGGGGAGCTGTTTTTT,CASGLWLPGELFF
NA,TRBV6-4,few,TRBJ2-1,TGTGCCAGCAGTGAGGGCGAGTACAATGAGCAGTTCTTC,CASSEGEYNEQFF
NA,TRBV5-4,NA,TRBJ1-1,TGTGCCAGCAGCTTGGGGTTCTTGAGGGACACTGAAGCTTTCTTT,CASSLGFLRDTEAFF
NA,TRBV5-1,NA,TRBJ1-5,TGCGCCAGCAGCCAGGACAGCCGCAATCAGCCCCAGCATTTT,CASSQDSRNQPQHF
TRBD1,TRBV10-2,NA,TRBJ2-7,TGCGCCACTGCGACTACAGGGGGCGTCCCCTACGAGCAGTACTTC,CATATTGGVPYEQYF
NA,TRBV4-1,NA,TRBJ1-1,TGCGCCAGCAGAAACAGGGCGCTGAACACTGAAGCTTTCTTT,CASRNRALNTEAFF
NA,TRBV2,few,TRBJ1-4,TGTGCCAGCAGTGGAGGGACACATGGGGATGAAAAACTGTTTTTT,CASSGGTHGDEKLFF
TRBD1,TRBV7-8,NA,TRBJ1-5,TGTGCCAGCAGCTTGGAGACAGGGGCTGATAGCAATCAGCCCCAGCATTTT,CASSLETGADSNQPQHF
NA,TRBV25-1,NA,TRBJ2-5,TGTGCCAGCAGTGACGTCAGCCAAGAGACCCAGTACTTC,CASSDVSQETQYF
NA,TRBV29-1,NA,TRBJ2-1,TGCAGCGTTGAAAAGGCTCCTTCGGGCAATGAGCAGTTCTTC,CSVEKAPSGNEQFF
NA,TRBV6-6,few,TRBJ1-1,TGTGCCAGCAGGCAGGGGAGCACTGAAGCTTTCTTT,CASRQGSTEAFF
TRBD1,TRBV27,NA,TRBJ2-7,TGTGCCAGCAGCGACAGGGGGGTCTACGAGCAGTACTTC,CASSDRGVYEQYF
NA,TRBV27,NA,TRBJ2-6,TGTGCCAGCAGTTTACGGTCTGGGGCCAACGTCCTGACTTTC,CASSLRSGANVLTF
NA,TRBV5-1,NA,TRBJ1-2,TGCGCCAGCAGCTTCGGACAGAACTATGGCTACACCTTC,CASSFGQNYGYTF
NA,TRBV28,NA,TRBJ2-4,TGTGCCAGCAGTCCGCCACCGGGACACGGAATAGCCAAAAACATTCAGTACTTC,CASSPPPGHGIAKNIQYF
TRBD1,TRBV6-1,NA,TRBJ2-7,TGTGCCAGCAGTGAAGGAGGGACAGGCTCCTACGAGCAGTACTTC,CASSEGGTGSYEQYF
NA,TRBV20-1,NA,TRBJ1-2,TGCAGTGGAGGTGACTATGGCTACACCTTC,CSGGDYGYTF
NA,TRBV7-3,NA,TRBJ1-1,TGTGCCAGCAGCTTCGGATTCGGGGTGAACACTGAAGCTTTCTTT,CASSFGFGVNTEAFF
TRBD2,TRBV19,NA,TRBJ2-1,TGTGCCAGTAGTACTCTTAGCGGGGCCTTACAGTTCTTC,CASSTLSGALQFF
TRBD1,TRBV28,NA,TRBJ2-6,TGTGCCAGCAGTCAAGCGGGACAGGGGGTTACTGGGGCCAACGTCCTGACTTTC,CASSQAGQGVTGANVLTF
NA,TRBV10-1,NA,TRBJ2-2,TGCGCCAGCAGTGAGTCTAGGCAGGGGAAGGGGAGCGGGGAGCTGTTTTTT,CASSESRQGKGSGELFF
NA,TRBV5-1,NA,TRBJ1-1,TGCGCCAGCAGCTTCACAGGGCTGGGGACTGAAGCTTTCTTT,CASSFTGLGTEAFF
NA,TRBV27,NA,TRBJ1-3,TGTGCCAGCAGTATTAACTCTGGAAACACCATATATTTT,CASSINSGNTIYF
NA,TRBV6-6,once,TRBJ1-2,TGTGCCAGCAGTTCCGGGGGTGGGCGCGGCTACACCTTC,CASSSGGGRGYTF
TRBD1,TRBV29-1,NA,TRBJ2-7,TGCAGCGTGGGACAGGGAGGTGTGTACGAGCAGTACTTC,CSVGQGGVYEQYF
TRBD2,TRBV5-6,NA,TRBJ2-7,TGTGCCAGCAGCGGATTTACGGGAGGAACCTACGAGCAGTACTTC,CASSGFTGGTYEQYF
NA,TRBV15,NA,TRBJ1-4,TGTGCCACCAGCAGAGCAGGGTTTGGGGCTAATGAAAAACTGTTTTTT,CATSRAGFGANEKLFF
TRBD1,TRBV5-6,NA,TRBJ2-7,TGTGCCAGCAGCTTCGGGACAGGGTCCTACGAGCAGTACTTC,CASSFGTGSYEQYF
TRBD1,TRBV2,few,TRBJ1-4,TGTGCCAGCACCCGACAGGGTGCAACTAATGAAAAACTGTTTTTT,CASTRQGATNEKLFF
NA,TRBV6-1,NA,TRBJ2-6,TGTGCCAGCAGTGCGGCTGGGGCCAACGTCCTGACTTTC,CASSAAGANVLTF
TRBD1,TRBV30,NA,TRBJ1-5,TGTGCCTGGAAGTTGAGGGGGCGCCCGGGGCAGCCCCAGCATTTT,CAWKLRGRPGQPQHF
NA,TRBV15,NA,TRBJ2-2,TGTGCCACCAGCGGCCTCGGGGAGCTGTTTTTT,CATSGLGELFF
TRBD1,TRBV7-9,NA,TRBJ2-6,TGTGCCAGCAGCCCGACGGGACAGGCCGACTCTGGGGCCAACGTCCTGACTTTC,CASSPTGQADSGANVLTF
TRBD1,TRBV6-5,few,TRBJ1-2,TGTGCCAGCAGCTATGGACAGGGAGGAGGATTGGGCTACACCTTC,CASSYGQGGGLGYTF
NA,TRBV5-1,NA,TRBJ1-2,TGCGCCAGCAGCTTGGAGTTCGGAGCTAACTATGGCTACACCTTC,CASSLEFGANYGYTF
NA,TRBV28,NA,TRBJ1-5,TGTGCCAGCAGTGCTCGGACACCTAGCAATCAGCCCCAGCATTTT,CASSARTPSNQPQHF
TRBD2,TRBV4-1,NA,TRBJ2-5,TGCGCCAGCAGCCAAGTGAGCGGGAGAACCCAAGAGACCCAGTACTTC,CASSQVSGRTQETQYF
NA,TRBV5-1,NA,TRBJ2-7,TGCGCCAGCAAAGACGCGGGATCCTACGAGCAGTACTTC,CASKDAGSYEQYF
NA,TRBV14,NA,TRBJ2-5,TGTGCCAGCAGCCAAGATCCGGCGGGAGAGACCCAGTACTTC,CASSQDPAGETQYF
NA,TRBV11-1,NA,TRBJ2-4,TGTGCCAGCAGCTTAGAACGGAAAAACATTCAGTACTTC,CASSLERKNIQYF
TRBD1,TRBV19,NA,TRBJ2-3,TGTGCCAGTAGGGAACAGGGGCACACAGATACGCAGTATTTT,CASREQGHTDTQYF
TRBD2,TRBV6-5,NA,TRBJ2-1,TGTGCCAGCTCGATAGCGGGCCACAATGAGCAGTTCTTC,CASSIAGHNEQFF
NA,TRBV5-1,NA,TRBJ1-3,TGCGCCAGCAGCTTGGCCGCAAGCGGCTTCTCTGGAAACACCATATATTTT,CASSLAASGFSGNTIYF
NA,TRBV10-2,few,TRBJ2-3,TGCGCCAGCAGTCACAGTGGGCGCACAGATACGCAGTATTTT,CASSHSGRTDTQYF
NA,TRBV15,NA,TRBJ2-1,TGTGCCACCAGCAGGGACACTTTAAGCTCCTACAATGAGCAGTTCTTC,CATSRDTLSSYNEQFF
NA,TRBV28,NA,TRBJ1-2,TGTGCCAGCAGTTTTAGTGGCTATGGCTACACCTTC,CASSFSGYGYTF
NA,TRBV6-6,NA,TRBJ2-7,TGTGCCAGCAGTTACCGCTACGAGCAGTACTTC,CASSYRYEQYF
NA,TRBV28,NA,TRBJ1-2,TGTGCCAGCAGTTTAAGGAGGGCAGGCCCTAGCAAGGATGGCTACACCTTC,CASSLRRAGPSKDGYTF
TRBD2,TRBV28,once,TRBJ2-7,TGTGCCAGCAGTTCGGGGGGACTAGCGGGAGTCGGGCAGTACTTC,CASSSGGLAGVGQYF
TRBD1,TRBV29-1,NA,TRBJ2-7,TGCAGCGTCGCCGGGACAGGGGACGAGCAGTACTTC,CSVAGTGDEQYF
TRBD1,TRBV7-9,NA,TRBJ1-2,TGTGCCAGCAGCCCACAGGGGGTCTATGGCTACACCTTC,CASSPQGVYGYTF